A single sample is the source of the 18 T cell receptor beta chains below, sequenced in a study of PD-1 blockade in classical Hodgkin lymphoma. Generated by immunoSEQ multiplex PCR, the TCRdb table keeps only in-frame clones and is missing some. The data contain some 4,500 clones, 60% to 80% of them singletons. Time point indicated: cycle 4 day 1 (C4D1), after less than 7 weeks of nivolumab. In every patient, relapse followed autologous stem cell transplantation, while exposure to brentuximab vedotin differed. Material: peripheral blood mononuclear cells (PBMCs), obtained before the fourth cycle of nivolumab. Receptor source: a human donor with classical Hodgkin lymphoma.

This clone has just one count. V and J are TRBV28 and TRBJ2-1; 8 bases match TRBD1. Germline trimming cut 7 bases from V and 3 bases from J; bases unmatched to any gene: 11. In germline, CDR1 is MDHEN, CDR2 SYDVKM. This CDR3 is built from 16 residues. The CDR3 bases are TGTGCCAGCAACGACCCGCGGACAGGGAGCTACAATGAGCAGTTCTTC. Translation gives CASNDPRTGSYNEQFF.

In this sample, this clone turned up once. The chain recombines TRBV10-1 with TRBJ1-5; 8 nucleotides align to TRBD1. Germline values: CDR1 WNHNN, CDR2 SYGVQD (reference sequence). Losses at the gene ends were 5 bases for V and 0 bases for J; bases not matched to a gene: 12. This CDR3 contains 18 residues. The CDR3 DNA sequence: TGCGCCAGCAGTTCCCTCACAGGGGGGGGGAGTAGCAATCAGCCCCAGCATTTT. This translates into CASSSLTGGGSSNQPQHF.

This clone occurred a few times. V is TRBV25-1 and J is TRBJ2-7; maybe TRBD2 (5 bases). This CDR3 contains 12 residues. Germline V gene lookup returns CDR1 MGHDK and CDR2 SYGVNS. V lost 6 bases, J lost 1 base, and 7 bases lay in between. CDR3 loop: CASRGGSYEQYF. The DNA for the CDR3 is TGTGCCAGCAGAGGAGGTTCCTACGAGCAGTACTTC.

This sequence joins TRBV27 and TRBJ2-7, with TRBD1 matching over 8 bases. The CDR3 is made up of 14 amino acids. V shed 5 bases, J shed 3 bases, and the junction held 6 bases outside the gene matches. Germline V gives CDR1 MNHEY, CDR2 SMNVEV (reference sequence). CDR3 sequence: CASSVRQGNYEQYF. The DNA of the CDR3 is TGTGCCAGCAGTGTTAGACAGGGGAACTACGAGCAGTACTTC.

Only one count was recorded for this clone. The rearrangement links TRBV7-9 to TRBJ2-1, with 8 bases aligning to TRBD2. CDR3 length: 13 amino acids. CDR1 SEHNR and CDR2 FQNEAQ come from the germline V gene (reference sequence). The trim removed 5 bases at V and 9 bases at J, leaving 6 bases unmatched. In DNA, the CDR3 is TGTGCCAGCAGCCCTTTAGCGGGATCTGAGCAGTTCTTC. The encoded protein is CASSPLAGSEQFF.

This clone is judged medium-sized. The J gene is TRBJ2-6, the V gene TRBV9; tentatively, D is TRBD1 (6 bases). The V and J ends lost 4 bases and 0 bases respectively, with 11 bases between them. CDR3 length: 16 residues. Germline V lookup: CDR1 SGDLS, CDR2 YYNGEE. CDR3 coding DNA: TGTGCCAGCAGCCAGGGACATAACTCTGGGGCCAACGTCCTGACTTTC. This gives the protein CASSQGHNSGANVLTF.

The rearrangement uses TRBV4-1 and TRBJ1-1; D is unclear. The CDR3 extends over 12 amino acids. With 2 bases removed from V and 0 bases from J, the gap between germline ends came to 1 base. Germline CDR1 reads MGHRA; CDR2 reads YSYEKL. The CDR3 region is CASSQLNTEAFF. DNA for the CDR3: TGCGCCAGCAGCCAATTGAACACTGAAGCTTTCTTT.

To note about this clone: At one of its ends the junction is not consistent with the germline gene, which may arise from a read error. This sample includes further DNA sequences coding for the same CDR3. V is TRBV28 and J is TRBJ1-6; D is unresolved. This CDR3 comprises 13 residues. CDR1 and CDR2 (germline): MDHEN, SYDVKM. The CDR3, as DNA: TGTGCCAGCAGGGAACCAGAGAATTCGCCCCTCCACTTT. This translates into CASREPENSPLHF.

This clone is large. The chain links TRBV7-6 to TRBJ2-5; 10 bases agree with TRBD1. CDR1 is SGHVS, CDR2 FNYEAQ, per germline. Losses at the gene ends were 1 base for V and 0 bases for J; bases not matched to a gene: 2. The CDR3 has 16 amino acids. The DNA of the CDR3 is TGTGCCAGCAGCTTAGGTGGGACAGGGGACCAAGAGACCCAGTACTTC. As protein: CASSLGGTGDQETQYF.

This clone was observed a handful of times. The chain has TRBV11-2 and TRBJ1-6, with TRBD1 as a possible D gene (5 bases). This CDR3 has 13 amino acids. Deletions cut 3 bases from V and 10 bases from J, with 10 bases between. Germline V gives CDR1 SGHAT, CDR2 FQNNGV. The CDR3 here is CASSFQGSSPLHF. The CDR3, as DNA: TGTGCCAGCAGCTTCCAGGGTAGCTCACCCCTCCACTTT.

The chain carries TRBV5-6 and TRBJ2-1, with D tentatively TRBD1 (6 bases). V shed 1 base and J shed 0 bases, with 17 bases lying between them. This CDR3 has 18 amino acids. The V gene's germline CDR1 is SGHDT and CDR2 YYEEEE. CDR3 nucleotides: TGTGCCAGCAGCTTGTCACCTATAACAGGGAGCTCCTACAATGAGCAGTTCTTC. Its protein product is CASSLSPITGSSYNEQFF.

This chain joins TRBV18 and TRBJ2-1; TRBD2 might be the D (6 bases). From germline, CDR1 is KGHSH and CDR2 LQKENI. The V end was cut by 4 bases, the J end by 6 bases, with 16 bases between. CDR3 length: 15 amino acids. CDR3 DNA sequence: TGTGCCAGCTCACGTGGATTAGCGGCATTCAATGAGCAGTTCTTC. Its protein is CASSRGLAAFNEQFF.

The chain is built from TRBV5-6 and TRBJ2-7; no definite D call. Germline-derived CDR1 and CDR2 are SGHDT and YYEEEE. The CDR3 covers 14 residues. V lost 0 bases, J lost 6 bases, and 13 bases lay in between. The CDR3 protein is CASSLAGIVGEQYF. As DNA, the CDR3 is TGTGCCAGCAGCTTGGCGGGTATTGTAGGCGAGCAGTACTTC.

The chain combines TRBV4-3 with TRBJ2-1; the D gene is possibly TRBD1 (6 bases). The germline V gene has CDR1 LGHNA and CDR2 YSLEER. V was cut by 0 bases and J by 10 bases, with 22 bases left in between. The CDR3 covers 17 residues. In DNA, the CDR3 is TGCGCCAGCAGCCAAGAGGTTCCGGGACACGAGAGTGAGGAGCAGTTCTTC. Protein product: CASSQEVPGHESEEQFF.

The chain uses TRBV7-3 and TRBJ2-1, with D tentatively TRBD2 (6 bases). The CDR3 runs to 16 residues. V lost 0 bases and J lost 0, with 9 bases in between. Germline V gene sequence: CDR1 SGHTA, CDR2 FQGTGA. The CDR3 is CASSLTGGSSYNEQFF. The CDR3 DNA is TGTGCCAGCAGCTTAACGGGGGGTTCCTCCTACAATGAGCAGTTCTTC. Full variable domain (remainder filled in from reference TRBV7-3 and TRBJ2-1): GAGVSQTPSNKVTEKGKYVELRCDPISGHTALYWYRQSLGQGPEFLIYFQGTGAADDSGLPNDRFFAVRPEGSVSTLKIQRTERGDSAVYLCASSLTGGSSYNEQFFGPGTRLTVL.

The V call is TRBV14, the J call TRBJ1-2; D ambiguous. The CDR3 is 15 amino acids. Per germline, CDR1 SGHDN and CDR2 FVKESK. V dropped 3 bases and J dropped 4 bases, with 15 bases sitting between them. CDR3 loop: CASSHSPHPTYGYTF. The CDR3 nucleotides are TGTGCCAGCAGCCACAGTCCCCACCCGACCTATGGCTACACCTTC.

This clone ranks as medium-sized. The J gene is TRBJ1-2, the V gene TRBV29-1; TRBD1 matches 8 bases. This CDR3 region has 12 residues. The germline V gene encodes CDR1 SQVTM and CDR2 ANQGSEA. J gave up 7 bases and V 5 bases, and 6 bases lay outside the gene matches. CDR3 sequence: CSVQGAYGGYTF. The CDR3 region has the DNA TGCAGCGTTCAGGGGGCGTATGGTGGCTACACCTTC.

The chain uses TRBV29-1 and TRBJ2-1, with 9 nucleotides matching TRBD1. Trimming cost V 5 bases and J 6 bases; bases outside gene matches: 8. The germline V gene encodes CDR1 SQVTM and CDR2 ANQGSEA. The CDR3 spans 14 residues. The CDR3, as DNA: TGCAGCGTTTCTTCCGGGACAGGGTCCAATGAGCAGTTCTTC. Amino acids: CSVSSGTGSNEQFF.